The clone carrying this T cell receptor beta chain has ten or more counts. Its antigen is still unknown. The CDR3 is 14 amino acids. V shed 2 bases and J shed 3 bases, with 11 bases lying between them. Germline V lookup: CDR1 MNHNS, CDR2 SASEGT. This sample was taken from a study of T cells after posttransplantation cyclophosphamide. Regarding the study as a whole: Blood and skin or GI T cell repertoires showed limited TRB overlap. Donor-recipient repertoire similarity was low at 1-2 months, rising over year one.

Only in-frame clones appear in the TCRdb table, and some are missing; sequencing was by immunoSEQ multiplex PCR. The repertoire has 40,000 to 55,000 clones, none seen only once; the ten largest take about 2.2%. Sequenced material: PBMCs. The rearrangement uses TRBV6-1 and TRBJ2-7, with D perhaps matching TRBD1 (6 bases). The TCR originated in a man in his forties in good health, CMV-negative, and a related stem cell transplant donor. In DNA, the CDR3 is TGTGCCAGCAGTGAAACCAGGGGATACTACGAGCAGTACTTC. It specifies CASSETRGYYEQYF.